Sequencing of this T cell receptor beta chain was carried out in a study of identical twins. This CDR3 spans 14 amino acids. V shed 4 bases, J shed 4 bases, and the junction held 8 bases outside the gene matches. Germline CDR1 is DFQATT and CDR2 is SNEGSKA (reference sequence). Unique molecular identifiers were present on the cDNA, and a universal primer site came from template switching. TCRdb analysed the 5' RACE reads with MiXCR anew, one entry per CDR3 protein. The sample consists of some 460,000 distinct CDR3 sequences, 14% of them appearing once. Study-wide findings and caveats: While abundant cord blood beta clonotypes carried fewer insertions, memory repertoires showed no such pattern.

As concerns this clonotype: Its target is unknown.

These sequences were also reported in another study, on yellow fever vaccine responses in identical twins.

The clonotype was recovered from a woman between 18 and 30 years old in good health. The chain uses TRBV20-1 and TRBJ2-5; 8 positions agree with TRBD2. The sample comprised CD4+ T cells sorted from blood. CDR3 bases: TGCAGTGCTAAACAAGCGGGAGCAGGAGAGACCCAGTACTTC. Its translation: CSAKQAGAGETQYF.